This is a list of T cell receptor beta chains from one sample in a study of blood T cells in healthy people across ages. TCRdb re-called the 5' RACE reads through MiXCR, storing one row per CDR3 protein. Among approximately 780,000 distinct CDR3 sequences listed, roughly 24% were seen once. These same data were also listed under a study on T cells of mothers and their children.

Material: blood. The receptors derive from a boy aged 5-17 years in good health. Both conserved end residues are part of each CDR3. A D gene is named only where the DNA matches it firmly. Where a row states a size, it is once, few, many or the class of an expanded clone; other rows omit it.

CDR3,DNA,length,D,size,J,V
CASSGPTYGYTF,TGTGCCAGCAGCGGACCTACCTATGGCTACACCTTC,12,.,few,TRBJ1-2,TRBV6-1
CASSQGSRNEQYF,TGTGCCAGCAGTCAGGGGAGTAGGAACGAGCAGTACTTC,13,.,.,TRBJ2-7,TRBV2
CATSRGGLAGETQYF,TGTGCCACCAGCAGAGGGGGACTAGCAGGAGAGACCCAGTACTTC,15,TRBD2,few,TRBJ2-5,TRBV15
CASSSGPFSYNEQFF,TGTGCCAGCAGTTCTGGCCCTTTCTCCTACAATGAGCAGTTCTTC,15,.,.,TRBJ2-1,TRBV27
CASSIRTGRNSPLHF,TGTGCCAGCAGTATCAGGACAGGGAGAAATTCACCCCTCCACTTT,15,TRBD1,.,TRBJ1-6,TRBV6-5
CSVERDRAYGYTF,TGCAGCGTTGAACGGGACAGGGCCTATGGCTACACCTTC,13,TRBD1,once,TRBJ1-2,TRBV29-1
CSVELPGAQTEAFF,TGCAGCGTTGAACTACCCGGGGCGCAAACTGAAGCTTTCTTT,14,.,.,TRBJ1-1,TRBV29-1
CASSSLDRQSYNEQFF,TGTGCCAGCAGCTCACTGGATCGGCAGTCCTACAATGAGCAGTTCTTC,16,.,once,TRBJ2-1,TRBV13
CASRGGLAGGRSYNEQFF,TGCGCCAGCCGCGGGGGACTAGCGGGGGGGAGGTCCTACAATGAGCAGTTCTTC,18,TRBD2,.,TRBJ2-1,TRBV5-1
CASALTQETQYF,TGCGCCAGCGCTTTGACACAAGAGACCCAGTACTTC,12,.,.,TRBJ2-5,TRBV5-1
CASSLEAGGGEKLFF,TGCGCCAGCAGCTTGGAGGCAGGGGGGGGTGAAAAACTGTTTTTT,15,TRBD1,.,TRBJ1-4,TRBV5-1
CASRGQRDTEAFF,TGTGCCAGCCGGGGTCAGCGGGACACTGAAGCTTTCTTT,13,.,few,TRBJ1-1,TRBV2
CATSGEGTGELFF,TGTGCCACCAGTGGAGAGGGCACCGGGGAGCTGTTTTTT,13,.,.,TRBJ2-2,TRBV24-1
CASSRQLNNEQFF,TGTGCCAGCAGCCGACAGCTGAACAATGAGCAGTTCTTC,13,.,.,TRBJ2-1,TRBV14
CASSQGQGHYGYTF,TGTGCCAGCAGTCAGGGACAGGGCCACTATGGCTACACCTTC,14,TRBD1,.,TRBJ1-2,TRBV12-3/TRBV12-4
CASSIYPGQGISDTQYF,TGTGCCAGCAGCATATATCCGGGACAGGGAATCTCAGATACGCAGTATTTT,17,TRBD1,few,TRBJ2-3,TRBV5-5
CSAPDRNLQSTDTQYF,TGCAGTGCCCCGGACAGGAACCTTCAAAGCACAGATACGCAGTATTTT,16,TRBD1,.,TRBJ2-3,TRBV20-1
CASSTPDRGTYEQYF,TGTGCCAGCAGTACTCCCGACCGGGGCACCTACGAGCAGTACTTC,15,.,few,TRBJ2-7,TRBV6-6
CASSLSGRLFF,TGTGCCAGCAGCTTAAGCGGCCGGCTGTTTTTT,11,.,few,TRBJ1-4,TRBV7-9
CASTGQGYRETQYF,TGCGCCAGCACTGGACAGGGGTATAGGGAGACCCAGTACTTC,14,TRBD1,.,TRBJ2-5,TRBV5-1
CASSQGSGDEAFF,TGCGCCAGCAGCCAAGGGTCAGGGGATGAAGCTTTCTTT,13,.,.,TRBJ1-1,TRBV4-1
CASSQVGLKSSYEQYF,TGTGCCAGCAGCCAAGTAGGCCTGAAGAGCTCCTACGAGCAGTACTTC,16,.,.,TRBJ2-7,TRBV14
CASSRLGEQFF,TGTGCCAGCAGTCGTCTAGGTGAGCAGTTCTTC,11,.,.,TRBJ2-1,TRBV12-3/TRBV12-4
CASSGGTGELYGYTF,TGCGCCAGCAGCGGGGGGACAGGAGAGCTCTATGGCTACACCTTC,15,TRBD1,few,TRBJ1-2,TRBV5-1
CSARVPGTAYGTQYF,TGCAGTGCTAGGGTTCCCGGGACTGCCTATGGGACCCAGTACTTC,15,.,few,TRBJ2-5,TRBV20-1
CASSPGSGVQTDTRYF,TGTGCCAGCAGCCCGGGGTCAGGGGTACAGACAGATACGCGGTATTTT,16,.,few,TRBJ2-3,TRBV9
CASSSSGTGSYEQYF,TGTGCCAGCAGTTCCTCCGGGACAGGGTCCTACGAGCAGTACTTC,15,TRBD1,many,TRBJ2-7,TRBV28
CATSSRYTGDLNTEAFF,TGTGCCACCAGCTCCCGATATACCGGAGATTTGAACACTGAAGCTTTCTTT,17,.,.,TRBJ1-1,TRBV15
CASSLIPPGEQYF,TGTGCCAGCAGCCTGATCCCCCCGGGGGAGCAGTACTTC,13,.,few,TRBJ2-5,TRBV14
CASRTGGTYEQYF,TGTGCCAGCAGGACGGGGGGGACCTACGAGCAGTACTTC,13,TRBD2,many,TRBJ2-7,TRBV12-3/TRBV12-4
CASRLPGGETQYF,TGTGCCAGCAGGCTACCTGGGGGTGAGACCCAGTACTTC,13,.,.,TRBJ2-5,TRBV12-3/TRBV12-4
CSVEQGGYTF,TGCAGCGTTGAACAGGGTGGCTACACCTTC,10,.,.,TRBJ1-2,TRBV29-1
CAIVRTSGGQGDQYF,TGTGCCATCGTCCGGACTAGCGGGGGCCAGGGGGACCAGTACTTC,15,TRBD2,.,TRBJ2-5,TRBV7-2
CASSVTAEETQYF,TGTGCCAGCAGCGTGACGGCAGAAGAGACCCAGTACTTC,13,.,.,TRBJ2-5,TRBV9
CASSTGAQETQYF,TGTGCCAGCAGCACCGGGGCCCAAGAGACCCAGTACTTC,13,.,many,TRBJ2-5,TRBV5-1
CASSPLGTEGEAFF,TGTGCCAGCTCACCACTCGGGACCGAGGGTGAAGCTTTCTTT,14,.,.,TRBJ1-1,TRBV18
CASSHAGQGAFVGAFF,TGTGCCAGCAGCCACGCTGGACAGGGGGCTTTTGTGGGAGCTTTCTTT,16,TRBD1,few,TRBJ1-1,TRBV3-1
CSAKWGQTPIQETQYF,TGCAGTGCTAAATGGGGACAGACACCTATCCAAGAGACCCAGTACTTC,16,TRBD1,.,TRBJ2-5,TRBV20-1
CASRPGGGGSLGPLHF,TGTGCCAGCAGACCAGGAGGGGGGGGATCGTTGGGGCCCCTCCACTTT,16,.,few,TRBJ1-6,TRBV12-3/TRBV12-4
CASSPLGWGGSPLHF,TGTGCCAGCAGTCCCCTGGGGTGGGGGGGTTCACCCCTCCACTTT,15,.,.,TRBJ1-6,TRBV12-3/TRBV12-4
CASSVAGSGELFF,TGTGCCAGCAGCGTAGCGGGGTCCGGGGAGCTGTTTTTT,13,TRBD2,few,TRBJ2-2,TRBV14
CASSLAGQATGELFF,TGTGCCAGCAGCTTAGCGGGACAGGCGACCGGGGAGCTGTTTTTT,15,TRBD1,few,TRBJ2-2,TRBV11-2
CASTTQGHEQFF,TGTGCCAGCACCACACAGGGGCATGAGCAGTTCTTC,12,TRBD1,.,TRBJ2-1,TRBV3-1
CASSFKSGSTRETQYF,TGTGCCAGCAGTTTTAAGTCGGGGTCAACCCGGGAGACCCAGTACTTC,16,.,.,TRBJ2-5,TRBV12-3/TRBV12-4
CASSPQVDEKLFF,TGTGCCAGCAGCCCGCAAGTGGATGAAAAACTGTTTTTT,13,.,few,TRBJ1-4,TRBV7-9
CATQAERGSYEQYF,TGTGCCACCCAAGCGGAAAGGGGATCCTACGAGCAGTACTTC,14,.,.,TRBJ2-7,TRBV15
CASSPQTSVKQYF,TGTGCCAGCAGCCCGCAAACGAGCGTAAAGCAGTACTTC,13,.,.,TRBJ2-5,TRBV7-2
CASSPGQGPSEQYF,TGTGCCAGCAGTCCAGGACAGGGGCCTAGCGAGCAGTACTTC,14,TRBD1,.,TRBJ2-7,TRBV6-5
CASSQKYTGELFF,TGTGCCAGCAGTCAAAAGTACACCGGGGAGCTGTTTTTT,13,.,few,TRBJ2-2,TRBV6-5
CSARDYASDRGVNEQFF,TGCAGTGCTAGAGATTACGCTTCCGACAGGGGGGTAAATGAGCAGTTCTTC,17,TRBD1,many,TRBJ2-1,TRBV20-1
CASSSGLAGASRARRAQYF,TGTGCCAGCAGCTCTGGACTAGCGGGGGCCAGCAGGGCTCGTAGGGCGCAGTATTTT,19,TRBD2,.,TRBJ2-3,TRBV6-1
CAWSRDRQETQYF,TGTGCCTGGAGTCGGGACAGACAAGAGACCCAGTACTTC,13,TRBD1,.,TRBJ2-5,TRBV30
CASSDIRGRGETQYF,TGTGCCAGCAGTGACATCCGGGGGCGGGGAGAGACCCAGTACTTC,15,.,.,TRBJ2-5,TRBV2
CASTLGTVSYGYTF,TGTGCCAGCACCCTGGGGACAGTCAGCTATGGCTACACCTTC,14,TRBD1,.,TRBJ1-2,TRBV12-3/TRBV12-4
CSAKAWGAHQETQYF,TGCAGTGCTAAGGCGTGGGGAGCGCATCAAGAGACCCAGTACTTC,15,.,.,TRBJ2-5,TRBV20-1
CASSQSRGGITKNIQYF,TGCGCCAGCAGTCAATCCAGGGGAGGTATAACCAAAAACATTCAGTACTTC,17,.,.,TRBJ2-4,TRBV23-1
CATSDPAGEETQYF,TGTGCCACCAGTGACCCAGCGGGGGAAGAGACCCAGTACTTC,14,TRBD2,.,TRBJ2-5,TRBV24-1
CASSQKSSTIYEQYF,TGTGCCAGCAGCCAAAAGTCATCTACTATATACGAGCAGTACTTC,15,.,.,TRBJ2-7,TRBV3-1